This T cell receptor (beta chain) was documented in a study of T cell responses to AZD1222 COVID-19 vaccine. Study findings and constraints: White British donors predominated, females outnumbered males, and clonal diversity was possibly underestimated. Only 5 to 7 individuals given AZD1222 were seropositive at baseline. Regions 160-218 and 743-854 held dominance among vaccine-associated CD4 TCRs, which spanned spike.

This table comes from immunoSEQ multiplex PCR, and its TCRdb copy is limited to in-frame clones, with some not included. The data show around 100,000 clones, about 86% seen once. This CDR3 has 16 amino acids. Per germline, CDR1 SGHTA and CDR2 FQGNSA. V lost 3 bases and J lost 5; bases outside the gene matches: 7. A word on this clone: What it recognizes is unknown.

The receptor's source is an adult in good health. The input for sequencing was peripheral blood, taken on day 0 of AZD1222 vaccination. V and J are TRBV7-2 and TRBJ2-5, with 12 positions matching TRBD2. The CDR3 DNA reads TGTGCCAGCAGCTTGCTAGCGGGAGGGGCGGGGGAGACCCAGTACTTC. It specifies CASSLLAGGAGETQYF.